The sequence of this T cell receptor beta chain was determined in a study of blood T cell repertoires in COVID-19. About the research overall: Researchers got acute and convalescent COVID-19 samples from the United States, Italy and Spain. The cDNA or gDNA used as material had been derived from T cells, B-cell-depleted T cells, or PBMCs.

The CDR3 is 14 amino acids. Trimming cost V 10 bases and J 2 bases; bases outside gene matches: 7. The germline V gene encodes CDR1 ENHRY and CDR2 SYGVKD. As originally analysed: Reference gene primer amplification gave estimated nucleated cell counts. Libraries were prepared by immunoSEQ multiplex PCR; TCRdb keeps only in-frame clonotypes and omits some of them. The V and J calls and clone size come from that table; D and trimming were worked out from the DNA. The data contain 150,000 to 200,000 clones, about 83% of them singletons. Sequencing used peripheral blood. V gene TRBV10-3 combines with J gene TRBJ2-4, with 8 nucleotides matching TRBD1. This clonotype originated in a man between 60 and 75 years old with acute or convalescent COVID-19. This chain's CDR3 is CATAQGGSKNIQYF. In DNA, the CDR3 is TGTGCCACGGCACAGGGGGGCTCCAAAAACATTCAGTACTTC.